These 23 T cell receptor beta chains originate from one sample sequenced in a study of blood T cell repertoires in COVID-19. Sequencing was performed with immunoSEQ multiplex PCR; in TCRdb, only in-frame clones are kept and a portion is missing. The repertoire consists of about 370,000 clones, with about 89% occurring once and the leading ten covering under 4%. The sample taken for sequencing was peripheral blood. Source of these receptors: a young woman with COVID-19, enrolled during active disease.

The sample holds one count of this clone. The rearrangement links TRBV5-4 to TRBJ1-1; D perhaps matches TRBD1 (6 bases). The CDR3 is 15 amino acids. Looked up from germline, CDR1 is SGHNT and CDR2 is YYREEE (reference sequence). V was clipped by 4 bases and J by 0 bases, with 13 bases between them. The DNA of the CDR3 is TGTGCCAGCAGCAAACGGGACACCATGAACACTGAAGCTTTCTTT. It specifies CASSKRDTMNTEAFF.

The J gene is TRBJ1-2, the V gene TRBV10-3, with D unclear. CDR1 ENHRY and CDR2 SYGVKD come from the germline V gene. V was cut by 10 bases and J by 7 bases, with 19 bases left in between. This CDR3 spans 13 amino acids. The CDR3 sequence is CASWREGVGGYTF. The CDR3 DNA is TGTGCCAGCTGGCGCGAGGGAGTGGGTGGCTACACCTTC.

The chain is built from TRBV18 and TRBJ1-1, with TRBD1 as a possible D gene (5 bases). Trimming pared 3 bases from V and 0 bases from J, leaving 14 bases between. This CDR3 is built from 16 residues. CDR1 is KGHSH, CDR2 LQKENI, per germline. This chain's CDR3 is CASSPETVRVNTEAFF. The CDR3 region has the DNA TGTGCCAGCTCACCTGAGACAGTTAGGGTGAACACTGAAGCTTTCTTT.

The rearrangement uses TRBV27 and TRBJ2-2; 10 bases agree with TRBD1. Germline V gene sequence: CDR1 MNHEY, CDR2 SMNVEV (reference sequence). V gave up 7 bases and J gave up 0 bases; unmatched junction bases: 14. This CDR3 comprises 19 residues. The CDR3 spells CASKGGTGALGTNTGELFF. The CDR3 nucleotides read TGTGCCAGCAAGGGGGGGACAGGGGCCCTGGGGACGAACACCGGGGAGCTGTTTTTT.

The chain carries TRBV5-8 and TRBJ1-5; no clear D. The CDR3 runs 17 residues. Trimming shortened V by 0 bases and J by 6 bases, and 19 bases separated the two germline ends. From germline, CDR1 is SGHTS and CDR2 YDEGEE. The CDR3 coding sequence is TGTGCCAGCAGCTTGGGTGTTGCGGCGCGGGCCAGTCAGCCCCAGCATTTT. Its protein product is CASSLGVAARASQPQHF. The full variable domain, rest sourced from reference TRBV5-8 and TRBJ1-5, is EAGVTQSPTHLIKTRGQQATLRCSPISGHTSVYWYQQALGLGLQFLLWYDEGEERNRGNFPPRFSGRQFPNYSSELNVNALELEDSALYLCASSLGVAARASQPQHFGDGTRLSIL.

This chain connects TRBV7-6 to TRBJ2-1; 7 nucleotides match TRBD2. CDR1 and CDR2 (germline): SGHVS, FNYEAQ. This CDR3 region has 16 residues. The V gene end was trimmed by 5 bases and the J gene end by 2 bases; junction bases not matched to a gene: 9. CDR3 residues: CASSPETSRPYNEQFF. DNA for the CDR3: TGTGCCAGCAGCCCAGAGACTAGCCGTCCCTACAATGAGCAGTTCTTC.

The CDR3 nucleotides are TGTGCCAGCAGCCACAAGAGAGGAAACACCGGGGAGCTGTTTTTT. This translates into CASSHKRGNTGELFF. V gene TRBV3-1 (or the pseudogene TRBV3-2) combines with J gene TRBJ2-2; no reliable D call. This CDR3 spans 15 amino acids. Per the germline V gene, CDR1 is LGHDT and CDR2 is YNNKEL (reference sequence). Between the trimmed V and J ends, which lost 3 bases and 2 bases, there was a span of 10 bases.

This sequence joins TRBV27 and TRBJ1-1; D remains unclear. CDR1 MNHEY and CDR2 SMNVEV come from the germline V gene (reference sequence). This CDR3 is 14 amino acids long. Trimming took 3 bases from V and 1 from J, leaving 9 bases between them. In DNA form, the CDR3 reads TGTGCCAGCAGTTTTAACTATGGGAACACTGAAGCTTTCTTT. It codes for CASSFNYGNTEAFF.

This chain links TRBV6-2 or TRBV6-3 with TRBJ2-4; possible D gene TRBD2, 6 bases. Germline V gene lookup returns CDR1 MNHEY and CDR2 SVGEGT. Trimming left V 0 bases short and J 1 base short, with 10 bases between. This CDR3 is built from 16 residues. The CDR3 sequence: CASSYSGGGAKNIQYF. The CDR3 bases are TGTGCCAGCAGTTACTCGGGAGGTGGGGCCAAAAACATTCAGTACTTC.

The chain joins TRBV3-1 (or the pseudogene TRBV3-2) to TRBJ2-2; 10 bases fit TRBD2. J was trimmed by 6 bases and V by 4 bases; bases with no gene match: 8. Per the germline V gene, CDR1 is LGHDT and CDR2 is YNNKEL (reference sequence). The CDR3 consists of 16 residues. The CDR3 sequence: CASSPVLAGASGELFF. CDR3 DNA: TGTGCCAGCAGCCCCGTCCTAGCGGGAGCTTCCGGGGAGCTGTTTTTT.

The V and J genes are TRBV10-3 and TRBJ1-2; D not resolved. CDR1 is ENHRY, CDR2 SYGVKD, per germline. Trimming left V 3 bases short and J 2 bases short, with 13 bases between. This CDR3 is 15 amino acids long. The CDR3 DNA follows: TGTGCCATCAGTGAATCGGTCGTCCAAAACTATGGCTACACCTTC. Translating gives CAISESVVQNYGYTF.

The genes are TRBV7-8 and TRBJ2-2; tentative D call: TRBD2 (6 bases). V was trimmed by 4 bases and J by 2 bases, leaving 23 bases between them. The CDR3 has 19 residues. The germline gives CDR1 SGHVS, CDR2 FQNEAQ. CDR3 in DNA: TGTGCCAGCAGCTCAACCGGAGGGTGGCAACTACCTAACACCGGGGAGCTGTTTTTT. The encoded protein is CASSSTGGWQLPNTGELFF.

V gene TRBV2 combines with J gene TRBJ2-3, with 8 bases matching TRBD2. The germline CDR1 and CDR2 sequences are SNHLY and FYNNEI. Trimming took 6 bases from V and 6 from J; bases not matched to a gene: 5. This CDR3 spans 13 amino acids. The CDR3 sequence is CASSLAGGDTQYF. The CDR3 region has the DNA TGTGCCAGCAGCCTAGCGGGTGGCGATACGCAGTATTTT.

This chain uses TRBV4-1 with TRBJ2-1; no clear D. This CDR3 contains 16 residues. Germline CDR1 and CDR2: MGHRA and YSYEKL. V lost 1 base and J lost 8, with 18 bases in between. CDR3 in amino acids: CASSQVIVSTFDEQFF. CDR3 DNA sequence: TGCGCCAGCAGCCAAGTCATAGTCTCCACTTTCGATGAGCAGTTCTTC.

The chain recombines TRBV6-5 with TRBJ1-2; TRBD1 might be the D (6 bases). Per germline, CDR1 MNHEY and CDR2 SVGAGI. This CDR3 is 14 amino acids long. V lost 2 bases and J 2 bases, leaving 9 bases between the germline ends. The CDR3 is CASSYTGRNYGYTF. The CDR3 DNA reads as TGTGCCAGCAGTTACACAGGGAGAAACTATGGCTACACCTTC.

The genes are TRBV28 and TRBJ2-3; the match to TRBD2 covers 14 bases. Per the germline V gene, CDR1 is MDHEN and CDR2 is SYDVKM. This CDR3 region has 19 residues. J gave up 1 base and V 7 bases, and 13 bases lay outside the gene matches. The chain's CDR3 is CASTNLGLAGAMGTDTQYF. The DNA for the CDR3 is TGTGCCAGCACTAACCTGGGACTAGCGGGGGCAATGGGCACAGATACGCAGTATTTT. Based on the CDR3 plus reference TRBV28 and TRBJ2-3, the full variable domain is DVKVTQSSRYLVKRTGEKVFLECVQDMDHENMFWYRQDPGLGLRLIYFSYDVKMKEKGDIPEGYSVSREKKERFSLILESASTNQTSMYLCASTNLGLAGAMGTDTQYFGPGTRLTVL.

CDR3 in amino acids: CASSQVGGAKETQYF. CDR3 DNA sequence: TGTGCCAGCAGCCAAGTGGGGGGGGCTAAAGAGACCCAGTACTTC. V gene TRBV14 combines with J gene TRBJ2-5, with TRBD2 as a possible D gene (7 bases). Trimming removed 1 base from V and 3 bases from J, with 12 bases in between. CDR1 is SGHDN and CDR2 is FVKESK in the germline V gene. The CDR3 length is 15 residues.

The chain joins TRBV5-4 to TRBJ1-2; maybe TRBD1 (6 bases). The CDR3 covers 14 residues. Germline V gene data show CDR1 as SGHNT and CDR2 as YYREEE (reference sequence). The V gene lost 5 bases and the J gene lost 4 bases, with 15 bases spanning the gap. In DNA, the CDR3 is TGTGCCAGCAGGGTTACAGGGATCTCCTATGGCTACACCTTC. Translation gives CASRVTGISYGYTF. Full variable domain (rest looked up from reference TRBV5-4 and TRBJ1-2): ETGVTQSPTHLIKTRGQQVTLRCSSQSGHNTVSWYQQALGQGPQFIFQYYREEENGRGNFPPRFSGLQFPNYSSELNVNALELDDSALYLCASRVTGISYGYTFGSGTRLTVV.

The chain uses TRBV10-3 and TRBJ1-2; D is unclear. Germline CDR1 is ENHRY and CDR2 is SYGVKD. The CDR3 consists of 14 residues. Trimming took 6 bases from V and 4 from J, leaving 15 bases between them. The CDR3 spells CAISGDGWSYGYTF. The CDR3 bases are TGTGCCATCAGCGGGGATGGATGGAGCTATGGCTACACCTTC.

This chain links TRBV6-2 or TRBV6-3 with TRBJ2-7; the D is unclear. Germline V gene sequence: CDR1 MNHEY, CDR2 SVGEGT. Trimming left V 5 bases short and J 3 bases short, with 11 bases between. There are 13 residues in the CDR3. This CDR3 is CASSRRLYYEQYV. The CDR3 region has the DNA TGTGCCAGCAGTCGGAGACTTTACTACGAGCAGTACGTC.

In its sample, this clone was seen once. The chain couples TRBV27 to TRBJ2-1, with 7 bases aligning to TRBD2. This CDR3 is built from 16 residues. Germline CDR1 and CDR2: MNHEY and SMNVEV (reference sequence). The V and J ends lost 5 bases and 4 bases, in that order; junction bases with no gene match: 11. CDR3 residues: CASSDLRVAGYNEQFF. CDR3 DNA sequence: TGTGCCAGCAGTGATTTGAGGGTAGCGGGTTACAATGAGCAGTTCTTC.

The CDR3 nucleotides are TGTGCCAGCAGCTTAGGGGATGGACTAGCGGTATACGAGCAGTACGTC. Translating it yields CASSLGDGLAVYEQYV. The J gene is TRBJ2-7, the V gene TRBV7-2; the match to TRBD2 covers 10 bases. The CDR3 totals 16 residues. From germline, CDR1 is SGHTA and CDR2 FQGNSA. V dropped 1 base and J dropped 4; count of bases not matched to a gene: 7.

This chain uses TRBV4-1 with TRBJ2-3; 9 bases map to TRBD2. The germline V gene has CDR1 MGHRA and CDR2 YSYEKL. Germline trimming cut 1 base from V and 0 bases from J; bases unmatched to any gene: 5. The CDR3 has 17 residues. Here the CDR3 DNA reads TGCGCCAGCAGCCAAGTGGGGCTAGCGGGAAGCACAGATACGCAGTATTTT. Translating it yields CASSQVGLAGSTDTQYF.